This T cell receptor (beta chain) was recorded in a study of cytomegalovirus exposure and HLA in healthy donors. This clone occurred a few times. Vbeta (60) and Jbeta (13) primers were used in the PCR. Method: immunoSEQ multiplex PCR; TCRdb's copy keeps in-frame clones and lacks some. The top ten hold 4.5% to 6% of the sample, which has some 150,000 clones, over 60% seen once. CDR1 and CDR2 from the germline V gene are PRHDT and FYEKMQ (reference sequence). Trimming took 0 bases from V and 8 from J; bases not matched to a gene: 7. The CDR3 runs to 14 residues. This chain uses TRBV13 with TRBJ2-7, with 7 bases fitting TRBD2. The sequence was obtained from a woman aged 45-60 years in good health and CMV-seronegative. The sample comprised PBMCs. CDR3: CASSLGSRGNKQYF. The DNA of the CDR3 is TGTGCCAGCAGCTTAGGCTCGCGGGGGAACAAGCAGTACTTC.